This T cell receptor beta chain came from a study of early T cells in non-severe SARS-CoV-2 infection. Whole-study context: Sequencing input comprised bulk RNA from unsorted whole blood; chain pairing was not available.

The sample holds many counts of this clonotype. The CDR3 spans 16 residues. In germline, CDR1 is MNHEY, CDR2 SMNVEV (reference sequence). The junction had 9 bases not matched to a gene; V was cut back by 5 bases and J by 1 base. Unique molecular identifiers (one per individual cDNA molecule) were attached. TCRdb reprocessed the 5' RACE reads via MiXCR and lists one record per CDR3 protein. The sample contains more than 25,000 distinct CDR3 sequences, about 4.9% of which appear only once. The sequence came from an adult who was a healthcare worker with PCR-confirmed SARS-CoV-2 infection or an uninfected control (not recorded which). Source: whole blood, taken at baseline. The rearrangement joins TRBV27 to TRBJ2-3, with 7 bases fitting TRBD1. The CDR3 spells CASSAYRGKGTDTQYF. CDR3 sequence (DNA): TGTGCCAGCAGTGCCTACAGGGGCAAGGGCACAGATACGCAGTATTTT.